This T cell receptor (beta chain) was sequenced in a study of human versus mouse CDR3 diversity and MHC coevolution. Looking at the study overall: immunoSEQ was reported to reach one in 200,000 T cells sensitivity. Between roughly 5.5 x 10^6 and 1.6 x 10^7 valid reads came from each sample. General study findings and limits: On average, humans showed more CDR3 deletions and insertions than mice.

The V and J ends lost 0 bases and 10 bases respectively, with 20 bases between them. From germline, CDR1 is SGHRS and CDR2 YFSETQ. This CDR3 comprises 16 residues. TCRdb's table, derived via immunoSEQ multiplex PCR, lists solely in-frame clones and lacks some. The sample has about 81,000 clones, 93% seen once; the top ten hold approximately 1.4%. Of note for this clone: Its target is unknown.

V gene TRBV5-1 combines with J gene TRBJ2-1, with D tentatively TRBD1 (6 bases). Input material: naive CD4+ T cells from blood. As to subset: CD45RO-negative CD62L-positive naive CD4 T cells. This receptor was identified in a person between 25 and 69 years old in good health. The CDR3 loop is CASSLGGRASRLEQFF. The CDR3 DNA is TGCGCCAGCAGCTTGGGGGGGCGGGCTAGCCGACTCGAGCAGTTCTTC. Combining the CDR3 with reference TRBV5-1 and TRBJ2-1 gives the whole variable domain KAGVTQTPRYLIKTRGQQVTLSCSPISGHRSVSWYQQTPGQGLQFLFEYFSETQRNKGNFPGRFSGRQFSNSRSEMNVSTLELGDSALYLCASSLGGRASRLEQFFGPGTRLTVL.